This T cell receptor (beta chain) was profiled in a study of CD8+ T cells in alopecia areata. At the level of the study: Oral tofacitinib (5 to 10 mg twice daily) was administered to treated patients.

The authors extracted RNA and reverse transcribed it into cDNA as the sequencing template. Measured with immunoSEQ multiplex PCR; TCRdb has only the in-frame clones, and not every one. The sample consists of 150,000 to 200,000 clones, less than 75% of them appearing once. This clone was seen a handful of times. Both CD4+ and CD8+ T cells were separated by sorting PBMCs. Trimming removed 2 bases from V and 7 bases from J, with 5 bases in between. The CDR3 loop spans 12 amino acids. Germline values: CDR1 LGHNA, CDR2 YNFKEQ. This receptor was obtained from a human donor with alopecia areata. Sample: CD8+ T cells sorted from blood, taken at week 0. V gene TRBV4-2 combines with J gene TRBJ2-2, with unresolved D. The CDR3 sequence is CASSQYSGELFF. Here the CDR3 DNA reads TGTGCCAGCAGCCAATATAGCGGGGAGCTGTTTTTT.